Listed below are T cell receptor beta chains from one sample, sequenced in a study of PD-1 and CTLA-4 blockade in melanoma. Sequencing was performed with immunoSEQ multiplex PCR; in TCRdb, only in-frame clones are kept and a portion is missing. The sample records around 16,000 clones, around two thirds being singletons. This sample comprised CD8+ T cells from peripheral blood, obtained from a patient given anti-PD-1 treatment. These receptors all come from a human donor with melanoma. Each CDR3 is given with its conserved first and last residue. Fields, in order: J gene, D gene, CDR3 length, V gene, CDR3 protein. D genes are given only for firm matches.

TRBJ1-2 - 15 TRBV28 CASSLRRGLNYGYTF
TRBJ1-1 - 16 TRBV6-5 CASSYSGARGRTEAFF
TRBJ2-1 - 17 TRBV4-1 CASSQARGGLSYNEQFF
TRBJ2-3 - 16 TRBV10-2 CASSEGLGVRTDTQYF
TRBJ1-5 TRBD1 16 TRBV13 CASSLGLTGVDQPQHF
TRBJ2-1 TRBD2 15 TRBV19 CASSITSGRYNEQFF
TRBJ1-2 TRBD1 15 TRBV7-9 CASTKGQVSGYGYTF
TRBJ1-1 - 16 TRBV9 CASSVDWTGMNTEAFF
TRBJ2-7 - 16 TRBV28 CASSLRGTISSYEQYF
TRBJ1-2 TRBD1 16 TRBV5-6 CASSLDLGQDYYGYTF
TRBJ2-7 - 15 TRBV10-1 CASSRSRDNSYEQYF
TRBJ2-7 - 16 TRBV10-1 CASSNSQGFNSYEQYF
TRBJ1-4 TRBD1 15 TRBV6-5 CASSPRGLSNEKLFF
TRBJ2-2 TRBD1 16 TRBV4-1 CASSPVGTGNTGELFF
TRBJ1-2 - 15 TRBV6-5 CASSTHRAENYGYTF
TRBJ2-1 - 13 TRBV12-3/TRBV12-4 CASSQSGYNEQFF
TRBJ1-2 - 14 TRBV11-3 CASSLRGADYGYTF
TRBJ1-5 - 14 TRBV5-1 CASSLASGDQPQHF
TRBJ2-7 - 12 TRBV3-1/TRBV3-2 CASSGDTYEQYF
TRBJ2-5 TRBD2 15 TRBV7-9 CASSRPGLAVETQYF
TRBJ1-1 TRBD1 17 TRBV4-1 CASSQAAGGSFYAEAFF
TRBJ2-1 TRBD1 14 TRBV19 CASRMGQTYNEQFF
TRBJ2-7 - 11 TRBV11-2 CASSLGQGLYF
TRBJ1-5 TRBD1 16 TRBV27 CASSSVAGDSNQPQHF
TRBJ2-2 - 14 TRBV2 CASSESSYTGELFF
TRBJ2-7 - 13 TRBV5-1 CASSLPGADEQYF
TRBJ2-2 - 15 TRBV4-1 CASSQIREATGELFF
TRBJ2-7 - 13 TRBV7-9 CASSFPRANEQYF
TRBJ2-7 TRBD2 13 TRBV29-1 CSAAGVLVYEQYF